The rows below give T cell receptor beta chains drawn from one sample of a study of shared clonotypes between healthy human individuals. The repertoire was sequenced with immunoSEQ multiplex PCR; TCRdb's copy has only in-frame clones and lacks some. The sample carries nearly 750,000 clones, just under 75% recorded once. The sample taken for sequencing was memory CD4+ T cells sorted from blood. All receptors come from a woman aged 25-40 years in good health. The CDR3 runs from the conserved cysteine through the conserved F or W. A D gene is named only where the DNA matches it firmly. Size tells how often a clone was seen (once, few, many) or the class of an expanded clone, and some rows leave it out.

D gene	V gene	J gene	clone size	CDR3 protein	CDR3 DNA
TRBD2	TRBV19	TRBJ2-7	-	CASSSLAGGSYEQYF	TGTGCCAGTAGTTCCCTAGCGGGAGGATCCTACGAGCAGTACTTC
-	TRBV6-4	TRBJ1-5	-	CASSDPGENLNQPQHF	TGTGCCAGCAGTGACCCTGGGGAGAATTTAAATCAGCCCCAGCATTTT
TRBD2	TRBV7-3	TRBJ2-3	-	CASSLNGRAADTQYF	TGTGCCAGCAGCTTAAACGGGAGGGCTGCAGATACGCAGTATTTT
-	TRBV5-1	TRBJ2-7	once	CASSLNIGPGFEQYF	TGCGCCAGCAGCTTGAATATCGGCCCCGGGTTTGAGCAGTACTTC
-	TRBV10-2	TRBJ1-2	-	CASSDGGYGYTF	TGCGCCAGCAGTGACGGAGGCTATGGCTACACCTTC
TRBD1	TRBV19	TRBJ2-5	-	CASSRGQGEGETQYF	TGTGCCAGTAGTAGGGGACAGGGGGAAGGAGAGACCCAGTACTTC
-	TRBV5-1	TRBJ1-1	-	CASSLEPMNTEAFF	TGCGCCAGCAGCTTGGAACCTATGAACACTGAAGCTTTCTTT
-	TRBV19	TRBJ1-5	-	CASSMRAYSNQPQHF	TGTGCCAGTAGTATGAGGGCGTATAGCAATCAGCCCCAGCATTTT
-	TRBV19	TRBJ1-5	once	CASSQGQPQHF	TGTGCCAGTAGTCAGGGTCAGCCCCAGCATTTT
-	TRBV7-8	TRBJ1-4	-	CASSLVPGVREKLFF	TGTGCCAGCAGCTTAGTGCCGGGGGTACGTGAAAAACTGTTTTTT
-	TRBV4-1	TRBJ1-5	many	CASSQDEGNQPQHF	TGCGCCAGCAGCCAAGATGAGGGGAATCAGCCCCAGCATTTT
-	TRBV6-1	TRBJ2-2	-	CASSVNRGTGELFF	TGTGCCAGCAGTGTAAATCGGGGGACCGGGGAGCTGTTTTTT
-	TRBV9	TRBJ1-2	few	CASSAGTHYGYTF	TGTGCCAGCAGCGCAGGGACCCACTATGGCTACACCTTC
-	TRBV5-1	TRBJ2-3	-	CASSRRSGADSTDTQYF	TGCGCCAGCAGCCGGAGGTCGGGTGCCGATAGCACAGATACGCAGTATTTT
TRBD2	TRBV6-1	TRBJ2-7	once	CASSEIAGGPYEQYF	TGTGCCAGCAGTGAAATAGCGGGAGGGCCGTACGAGCAGTACTTC
TRBD2	TRBV5-1	TRBJ2-7	-	CTSSLTSTSFEQYF	TGCACCAGCAGCTTGACTTCGACTAGCTTCGAGCAGTACTTC
-	TRBV10-1	TRBJ2-7	-	CASSASSYEQYF	TGCGCCAGCAGCGCTTCTTCCTACGAGCAGTACTTC
TRBD1	TRBV19	TRBJ2-1	-	CASSSWTGGDEQFF	TGTGCCAGTAGTTCGTGGACAGGGGGCGATGAGCAGTTCTTC
TRBD1	TRBV19	TRBJ2-6	few	CASSIGQGASGANVLTF	TGTGCCAGTAGTATCGGACAGGGTGCCTCTGGGGCCAACGTCCTGACTTTC
-	TRBV11-3	TRBJ1-1	-	CASSSGENTEAFF	TGTGCCAGCAGCTCGGGAGAGAACACTGAAGCTTTCTTT
-	TRBV27	TRBJ2-5	-	CASSFLQSKETQYF	TGTGCCAGCAGTTTTCTCCAGTCAAAAGAGACCCAGTACTTC
-	TRBV5-1	TRBJ2-2	-	CASSWSRTGELFF	TGCGCCAGCAGCTGGTCCCGAACCGGGGAGCTGTTTTTT
-	TRBV28	TRBJ2-7	-	CASKPIGQLYFYEQYF	TGTGCCAGCAAGCCCATTGGCCAGTTGTACTTCTACGAGCAGTACTTC
TRBD2	TRBV5-1	TRBJ2-5	once	CASHATTSGSGETQYF	TGCGCCAGCCATGCCACGACTAGCGGGAGCGGAGAGACCCAGTACTTC
-	TRBV15	TRBJ1-1	-	CATSGTGYGLTEAFF	TGTGCCACCAGCGGAACGGGGTACGGGCTCACTGAAGCTTTCTTT
TRBD1	TRBV6-6	TRBJ1-1	-	CASSYSAGGFVTEAFF	TGTGCCAGCAGTTACTCGGCAGGGGGGTTCGTCACTGAAGCTTTCTTT
-	TRBV2	TRBJ2-5	-	CASSVAAQETQYF	TGTGCCAGCAGTGTAGCGGCCCAAGAGACCCAGTACTTC
TRBD1	TRBV27	TRBJ1-2	-	CASRRQGVFGYTF	TGTGCCAGCAGGAGACAGGGGGTGTTTGGCTACACCTTC
TRBD2	TRBV10-3	TRBJ2-5	-	CAIRGTSEETQYF	TGTGCCATCAGGGGGACTAGCGAAGAGACCCAGTACTTC
-	TRBV7-9	TRBJ1-4	-	CASSWGDEKLFF	TGTGCCAGCAGCTGGGGGGATGAAAAACTGTTTTTT
TRBD1	TRBV6-5	TRBJ2-2	-	CASRRDRDGTGELFF	TGTGCCAGCAGGCGGGACAGGGACGGTACCGGGGAGCTGTTTTTT
-	TRBV19	TRBJ2-3	once	CASSIDLVDTDTQYF	TGTGCCAGTAGTATAGATCTCGTTGACACAGATACGCAGTATTTT
-	TRBV6-1	TRBJ1-2	few	CASNDRFYGYTF	TGTGCCAGCAATGACAGGTTTTATGGCTACACCTTC
TRBD1	TRBV27	TRBJ1-1	-	CASSYRGTNTEAFF	TGTGCCAGCAGTTACAGGGGTACGAACACTGAAGCTTTCTTT
TRBD1	TRBV28	TRBJ1-1	-	CASRPSTGADTEAFF	TGTGCCAGCAGACCCTCCACAGGGGCCGACACTGAAGCTTTCTTT
-	TRBV5-1	TRBJ2-2	once	CASSLGSVGGELFF	TGCGCCAGCAGCTTGGGAAGCGTAGGCGGGGAGCTGTTTTTT
-	TRBV11-2	TRBJ2-1	-	CASSRQTQLVDHEQFF	TGTGCCAGCAGCCGACAGACACAGCTAGTGGACCATGAGCAGTTCTTC
TRBD1	TRBV29-1	TRBJ1-2	-	CSAHAPPRDSDGYTF	TGCAGCGCGCACGCCCCCCCGCGGGACAGCGATGGCTACACCTTC
-	TRBV10-1	TRBJ2-3	-	CASSEGGSGTDTQYF	TGCGCCAGCAGTGAGGGAGGTAGCGGCACAGATACGCAGTATTTT
-	TRBV21-1	TRBJ1-2	-	CASSARNREDYGYTF	TGTGCCAGCAGCGCCAGAAACAGGGAGGACTATGGCTACACCTTC
TRBD1	TRBV10-1	TRBJ1-5	-	CASTGRGRKQPQHF	TGCGCCAGCACCGGGAGGGGGCGAAAACAGCCCCAGCATTTT
-	TRBV11-2	TRBJ2-7	few	CASSLEPLSAEYF	TGTGCCAGCAGCTTAGAACCCCTCTCCGCGGAGTACTTC
TRBD1	TRBV28	TRBJ2-6	-	CASRDGQDNSGANVLTF	TGTGCCAGCAGGGACGGACAGGACAATTCTGGGGCCAACGTCCTGACTTTC
TRBD1	TRBV28	TRBJ1-2	-	CASRSGQPGANYGYTF	TGTGCCAGCAGATCGGGACAGCCAGGAGCTAACTATGGCTACACCTTC
TRBD2	TRBV7-9	TRBJ2-7	-	CASSKRRGLAGEGYEQYF	TGTGCCAGCAGCAAACGCCGTGGACTAGCGGGAGAGGGCTACGAGCAGTACTTC
TRBD1	TRBV7-7	TRBJ2-2	-	CASSYDRASGELFF	TGTGCCAGCAGCTATGACAGGGCGAGCGGGGAGCTGTTTTTT
-	TRBV5-6	TRBJ2-5	-	CASSVKGGETQYF	TGTGCCAGCAGCGTCAAGGGGGGAGAGACCCAGTACTTC
-	TRBV5-1	TRBJ2-2	-	CASSLRGGAGELFF	TGCGCCAGCAGCTTGCGAGGGGGGGCCGGGGAGCTGTTTTTT
-	TRBV5-6	TRBJ1-5	many	CASSFLHQPQHF	TGTGCCAGCAGCTTCCTGCATCAGCCCCAGCATTTT
-	TRBV4-2	TRBJ2-3	-	CASSQAPSDTQYF	TGTGCCAGCAGCCAAGCGCCATCTGATACGCAGTATTTT
TRBD1	TRBV18	TRBJ1-1	-	CASSRPGDSFLNTEAFF	TGTGCCAGCTCACGACCGGGGGACAGCTTTTTGAACACTGAAGCTTTCTTT
TRBD2	TRBV4-2	TRBJ2-1	few	CASSPLAGGPDEQFF	TGTGCCAGCAGCCCCCTAGCGGGAGGGCCCGATGAGCAGTTCTTC
-	TRBV28	TRBJ2-2	few	CASSRNLVSTGELFF	TGTGCCAGCAGTCGAAACCTAGTCTCTACCGGGGAGCTGTTTTTT
TRBD2	TRBV15	TRBJ2-3	-	CATSREPGASGRADTQYF	TGTGCCACCAGCAGAGAACCCGGGGCTAGCGGGAGGGCAGATACGCAGTATTTT
TRBD1	TRBV2	TRBJ1-1	-	CASRDRGYSEAFF	TGTGCCAGCAGAGACAGGGGGTATTCTGAAGCTTTCTTT
TRBD1	TRBV28	TRBJ2-7	-	CASSFGDRVKRVYEQYF	TGTGCCAGCAGTTTCGGGGACAGGGTAAAGAGAGTCTACGAGCAGTACTTC